These 9 T cell receptor beta chains originate from one sample sequenced in a study of breast tumors, draining lymph nodes, adjacent tissues. TCRdb itself ran the multiplex PCR reads through MiXCR, one entry per CDR3 protein. This table holds some 85,000 distinct CDR3 sequences, roughly 29% found once. The lymph nodes were axillary draining lymph nodes from breast cancer patients. The sequenced material came from axillary lymph node tissue. The receptors originated from a female donor with breast cancer. Some clones in this sample may be carry-over from other donors' samples.

The gene calls are TRBV30 and TRBJ2-5; tentatively, D is TRBD2 (6 bases). The V gene's germline CDR1 is GTSNPN and CDR2 SVGIG (reference sequence). The CDR3 consists of 14 residues. The V and J ends lost 8 bases and 1 base respectively, with 17 bases between them. CDR3 coding DNA: TGTGCCGTGTCGGGGGACCGTTTCCAAGAGACCCAGTACTTC. It translates to CAVSGDRFQETQYF. Together with reference TRBV30 and TRBJ2-5, the CDR3 gives the full variable domain: SQTIHQWPATLVQPVGSPLSLECTVEGTSNPNLYWYRQAAGRGLQLLFYSVGIGQISSEVPQNLSASRPQDRQFILSSKKLLLSDSGFYLCAVSGDRFQETQYFGPGTRLLVL.

This clonotype came up many times. V and J are TRBV25-1 and TRBJ2-3, with a weak D call TRBD1 (6 bases). CDR3 length equals 14 residues. The V gene's germline CDR1 is MGHDK and CDR2 SYGVNS. The V and J ends lost 4 bases and 4 bases respectively, with 12 bases between them. CDR3: CASSGRGRADTQYF. In DNA form, the CDR3 reads TGTGCCAGCAGTGGCAGGGGAAGGGCAGATACGCAGTATTTT.

There are many counts of this clonotype. The genes are TRBV5-1 and TRBJ2-2; 10 nucleotides line up with TRBD1. This CDR3 has 17 residues. With V trimmed by 3 bases and J by 8 bases, 13 bases remained unmatched. Germline V gene data show CDR1 as SGHRS and CDR2 as YFSETQ. CDR3 nucleotides: TGCGCCAGCAGCTACTTGTCATGGACAGGGGGTCGTGGGGAGCTGTTTTTT. Protein: CASSYLSWTGGRGELFF.

In the case of this clonotype: Here the CDR3 omits its conserved ending phenylalanine or tryptophan, so a read error is the likely source. V usage is TRBV15 and J usage is TRBJ2-3; D unresolved. The CDR3 covers 12 residues. CDR1 is LNHNV, CDR2 YYDKDF, per germline (reference sequence). Trimming took 3 bases from V and 0 from J, leaving 1 base between them. The CDR3 DNA reads as TGTGCCACCAGCAGGAGCACAGATACGCAGTATCTT. Translation gives CATSRSTDTQYL.

In the case of this clonotype: The limits of the CDR3 on the DNA are not certain, so only TCRdb's listed CDR3 is given. This sequence joins TRBV25-1 and TRBJ2-5; whether TRBD1, the table's D call, matches the DNA was not checked. Germline V gene data show CDR1 as MGHDK and CDR2 as SYGVNS. From its first to its last residue, the CDR3 has 19 amino acids. This CDR3 reads CASSFYICSASRDSYEQYF.

The chain uses TRBV7-8 and TRBJ2-7; possible D gene TRBD2, 5 bases. With 5 bases removed from V and 8 bases from J, the gap between germline ends came to 19 bases. The germline gives CDR1 SGHVS, CDR2 FQNEAQ. The CDR3 covers 14 residues. The CDR3 nucleotides read TGTGCCAGCAGCACACGGACTGGCTGGGGTAAGCAGTACTTC. Translated: CASSTRTGWGKQYF.

At least ten counts were recorded for this clonotype. The chain uses TRBV7-2 and TRBJ2-2; no clear D. Trimming left V 5 bases short and J 3 bases short, with 4 bases between. Germline CDR1 reads SGHTA; CDR2 reads FQGNSA. The CDR3 length is 12 residues. CDR3 sequence (DNA): TGTGCCAGCAGCCCCTACACCGGGGAGCTGTTTTTT. This translates into CASSPYTGELFF.

This clonotype was counted ten times or more. The chain couples TRBV5-1 to TRBJ2-2; no clear D. CDR1 SGHRS and CDR2 YFSETQ come from the germline V gene. This CDR3 has 14 residues. Deletions cut 4 bases from V and 4 bases from J, with 11 bases between. The CDR3 loop is CASSDRASTGELFF. For the CDR3, the DNA is TGCGCCAGCAGCGATCGGGCTTCCACCGGGGAGCTGTTTTTT.

There are many counts of this clonotype. V gene TRBV2 combines with J gene TRBJ2-5; D gene uncertain. The germline CDR1 and CDR2 sequences are SNHLY and FYNNEI. The CDR3 spans 11 residues. V gave up 7 bases and J gave up 4 bases, with 7 bases separating them. CDR3: CASIYRETQYF. Here the CDR3 DNA reads TGTGCCAGCATCTATCGAGAGACCCAGTACTTC.